Sequencing of this T cell receptor (beta chain) was carried out in a study of T cells after yellow fever vaccination. Findings and limits, study-wide: Primary-vaccination clones mostly resurfaced post-booster (more than 95% CD4, around 88% CD8).

Germline loops: CDR1 LNHNV, CDR2 YYDKDF (reference sequence). The CDR3 extends over 16 amino acids. V was pared by 7 bases and J by 1 base, with 19 bases between. In this sample, this clonotype turned up many times. The antigen is not known. 5'RACE template switching produced TCR cDNA carrying a universal primer site and UMIs. MiXCR, applied by TCRdb to the 5' RACE reads, yields one record per CDR3 protein. This table holds 230,000 or so distinct CDR3 sequences, roughly 3.5% found once. The receptor was derived from a man aged 18 to 29 who received the YFV17D yellow fever vaccine. This specimen was PBMCs, taken 15 days after the yellow fever booster vaccination. The gene calls are TRBV15 and TRBJ1-1; D possibly corresponds to TRBD1 (6 bases). The CDR3 region is CATKYGTYLSNTEAFF. The CDR3 DNA reads as TGTGCCACCAAGTATGGGACATACCTTTCGAACACTGAAGCTTTCTTT.